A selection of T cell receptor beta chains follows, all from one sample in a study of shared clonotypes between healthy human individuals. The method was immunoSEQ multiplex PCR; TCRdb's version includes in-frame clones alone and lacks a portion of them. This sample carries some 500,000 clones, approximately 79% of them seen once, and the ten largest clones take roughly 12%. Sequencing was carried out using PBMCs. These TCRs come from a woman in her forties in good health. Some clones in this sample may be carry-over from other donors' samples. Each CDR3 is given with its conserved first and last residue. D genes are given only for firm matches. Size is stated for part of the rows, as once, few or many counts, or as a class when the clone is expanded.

CDR3: CASSLDGQGAGELFF; DNA: TGTGCCAGCAGCTTAGACGGACAGGGGGCCGGGGAGCTGTTTTTT; size: .; D: TRBD1; V: TRBV7-2; J: TRBJ2-2
CDR3: CASSESAGRPNEKLFF; DNA: TGTGCCAGCAGTGAATCAGCGGGACGCCCCAATGAAAAACTGTTTTTT; size: .; D: .; V: TRBV25-1; J: TRBJ1-4
CDR3: CASSLAGLAGHTGELFF; DNA: TGTGCCAGCAGCTTGGCCGGACTAGCGGGGCACACCGGGGAGCTGTTTTTT; size: .; D: TRBD2; V: TRBV5-8; J: TRBJ2-2
CDR3: CATGSSGANVLTF; DNA: TGTGCCACCGGGAGCTCTGGGGCCAACGTCCTGACTTTC; size: many; D: .; V: TRBV6-5; J: TRBJ2-6
CDR3: CASSLGQNNQPQHF; DNA: TGTGCCAGCAGCTTAGGACAGAACAATCAGCCCCAGCATTTT; size: .; D: .; V: TRBV7-2; J: TRBJ1-5
CDR3: CAWSVNPGNQPQHF; DNA: TGTGCCTGGAGTGTAAACCCCGGCAATCAGCCCCAGCATTTT; size: few; D: .; V: TRBV30; J: TRBJ1-5
CDR3: CASSIRRGYNEQFF; DNA: TGTGCCAGCAGCATCCGACGGGGCTACAATGAGCAGTTCTTC; size: .; D: .; V: TRBV7-6; J: TRBJ2-1
CDR3: CASSLAANTEAFF; DNA: TGTGCCAGCAGCTTAGCGGCGAACACTGAAGCTTTCTTT; size: .; D: .; V: TRBV7-9; J: TRBJ1-1
CDR3: CASSQDPRQGHSGGYTF; DNA: TGTGCCAGCAGCCAAGATCCCCGACAGGGTCATTCGGGGGGCTACACCTTC; size: .; D: TRBD1; V: TRBV4-2; J: TRBJ1-2
CDR3: CASSMAGGHNEQFF; DNA: TGCGCCAGCAGTATGGCGGGAGGGCACAATGAGCAGTTCTTC; size: .; D: TRBD2; V: TRBV10-1; J: TRBJ2-1
CDR3: CASSPRMGGTGELFF; DNA: TGTGCCAGCAGCCCCCGAATGGGGGGCACCGGGGAGCTGTTTTTT; size: .; D: .; V: TRBV7-2; J: TRBJ2-2
CDR3: CASSEGGATNEKLFF; DNA: TGTGCCAGCAGTGAAGGCGGAGCAACTAATGAAAAACTGTTTTTT; size: .; D: .; V: TRBV2; J: TRBJ1-4
CDR3: CASSPLGQTYNEQFF; DNA: TGTGCCAGCAGCCCTCTGGGACAGACCTACAATGAGCAGTTCTTC; size: .; D: TRBD1; V: TRBV5-6; J: TRBJ2-1
CDR3: CASSLQEGADTQYF; DNA: TGCGCCAGCAGCTTGCAGGAGGGGGCAGATACGCAGTATTTT; size: once; D: .; V: TRBV5-1; J: TRBJ2-3
CDR3: CASSLRASSYNEQFF; DNA: TGTGCCAGCAGCCTAAGGGCAAGCTCCTACAATGAGCAGTTCTTC; size: .; D: .; V: TRBV7-2; J: TRBJ2-1
CDR3: CASSPRPQSGYEQYF; DNA: TGTGCCAGCAGTCCAAGGCCCCAGAGTGGCTACGAGCAGTACTTC; size: .; D: .; V: TRBV27; J: TRBJ2-7
CDR3: CASSQGQGNYEGQYF; DNA: TGCGCCAGCAGCCAGGGACAGGGAAATTATGAGGGGCAGTACTTC; size: .; D: TRBD1; V: TRBV5-1; J: TRBJ2-7
CDR3: CASSLPVGTNEKLFF; DNA: TGTGCCAGCAGTTTACCCGTTGGGACTAATGAAAAACTGTTTTTT; size: .; D: .; V: TRBV28; J: TRBJ1-4
CDR3: CASSPRRGPNTEAFF; DNA: TGTGCCAGCAGCCCCCGCCGGGGGCCGAACACTGAAGCTTTCTTT; size: .; D: .; V: TRBV9; J: TRBJ1-1
CDR3: CATSHRENEKLFF; DNA: TGTGCCACTTCACACAGGGAGAATGAAAAACTGTTTTTT; size: .; D: .; V: TRBV6-6; J: TRBJ1-4
CDR3: CASSFNVGSGELFF; DNA: TGCGCCAGCAGCTTCAACGTGGGGTCCGGGGAGCTGTTTTTT; size: .; D: .; V: TRBV5-1; J: TRBJ2-2
CDR3: CATPGEDSFSDEQFF; DNA: TGTGCCACCCCCGGGGAGGACAGTTTCAGCGATGAGCAGTTCTTC; size: .; D: .; V: TRBV19; J: TRBJ2-1
CDR3: CASSQPGLAGSINEQFF; DNA: TGCGCCAGCAGCCAGCCAGGACTAGCGGGATCAATCAATGAGCAGTTCTTC; size: .; D: TRBD2; V: TRBV4-1; J: TRBJ2-1
CDR3: CATSRVAGNQPQHF; DNA: TGTGCCACCAGCAGAGTCGCCGGTAATCAGCCCCAGCATTTT; size: .; D: .; V: TRBV15; J: TRBJ1-5
CDR3: CASSPYRDRGHEQYF; DNA: TGTGCCAGCAGCCCGTACCGGGACAGGGGCCACGAGCAGTACTTC; size: .; D: TRBD1; V: TRBV7-9; J: TRBJ2-7
CDR3: CAITTNCGGRDGDTQYF; DNA: TGTGCCATCACCACCAATTGTGGGGGGCGGGACGGGGATACGCAGTATTTT; size: .; D: .; V: TRBV10-3; J: TRBJ2-3
CDR3: CASSPRGRVTEAFF; DNA: TGTGCCAGCAGCCCCAGGGGGCGCGTGACTGAAGCTTTCTTT; size: .; D: TRBD1; V: TRBV5-4; J: TRBJ1-1
CDR3: CASSLSGAETQYF; DNA: TGTGCCAGCAGCTTGTCGGGGGCAGAGACCCAGTACTTC; size: few; D: .; V: TRBV5-4; J: TRBJ2-5
CDR3: CASSLRDSYEQYF; DNA: TGTGCCAGCAGCTTACGGGACTCCTACGAGCAGTACTTC; size: once; D: .; V: TRBV7-9; J: TRBJ2-7
CDR3: CASRPAGIGNQPQHF; DNA: TGTGCCAGCAGACCTGCCGGAATCGGCAATCAGCCCCAGCATTTT; size: .; D: .; V: TRBV6-5; J: TRBJ1-5
CDR3: CASSLQGDTEAFF; DNA: TGTGCCAGCAGCCTTCAGGGGGACACTGAAGCTTTCTTT; size: .; D: TRBD1; V: TRBV7-9; J: TRBJ1-1
CDR3: CSVAGAQGSSYGYTF; DNA: TGCAGCGTTGCCGGCGCCCAAGGATCATCCTATGGCTACACCTTC; size: few; D: .; V: TRBV29-1; J: TRBJ1-2
CDR3: CASSSSPGQGGGTGELFF; DNA: TGTGCCAGCAGCTCATCCCCGGGACAGGGAGGCGGGACCGGGGAGCTGTTTTTT; size: .; D: TRBD1; V: TRBV5-5; J: TRBJ2-2
CDR3: CASSLASIAANEKLFF; DNA: TGTGCCAGCAGCTTAGCATCGATCGCAGCTAATGAAAAACTGTTTTTT; size: .; D: .; V: TRBV7-2; J: TRBJ1-4
CDR3: CASSWGTDLNNEQFF; DNA: TGTGCCAGTAGCTGGGGGACAGATTTAAACAATGAGCAGTTCTTC; size: .; D: TRBD1; V: TRBV19; J: TRBJ2-1
CDR3: CASSARTSGSFDEQFF; DNA: TGTGCCAGCAGCGCCCGGACTAGCGGGAGTTTTGATGAGCAGTTCTTC; size: .; D: TRBD2; V: TRBV5-4; J: TRBJ2-1
CDR3: CASSTGGEELFF; DNA: TGTGCCAGCAGTACAGGAGGGGAGGAGCTGTTTTTT; size: once; D: .; V: TRBV21-1; J: TRBJ2-2
CDR3: CAWTRGPLQDEQYF; DNA: TGTGCCTGGACCCGGGGACCGCTGCAAGACGAGCAGTACTTC; size: .; D: .; V: TRBV30; J: TRBJ2-7
CDR3: CASSTTHQGRHEQFF; DNA: TGTGCCAGCAGCACCACCCACCAGGGTAGACATGAGCAGTTCTTC; size: .; D: .; V: TRBV13; J: TRBJ2-1
CDR3: CASRRDRGNSPLHF; DNA: TGTGCCAGCAGACGCGACAGGGGCAATTCACCCCTCCACTTT; size: .; D: TRBD1; V: TRBV6-1; J: TRBJ1-6
CDR3: CSAPNLMTSEGGELFF; DNA: TGCAGCGCCCCGAATTTAATGACTAGCGAGGGCGGGGAGCTGTTTTTT; size: .; D: TRBD2; V: TRBV29-1; J: TRBJ2-2
CDR3: CASSLVVGSSSYEQYF; DNA: TGCGCCAGCAGCTTGGTCGTCGGGTCAAGCTCCTACGAGCAGTACTTC; size: .; D: .; V: TRBV5-1; J: TRBJ2-7
CDR3: CASSSGTGLYEQYF; DNA: TGTGCCAGCAGCTCCGGGACAGGGCTCTACGAGCAGTACTTC; size: few; D: TRBD1; V: TRBV7-8; J: TRBJ2-7
CDR3: CASSPLQGRTEAFF; DNA: TGTGCCAGCTCACCCTTACAGGGGCGCACTGAAGCTTTCTTT; size: .; D: TRBD1; V: TRBV18; J: TRBJ1-1